A single sample gave rise to the 25 T cell receptor beta chains below, sequenced in a study of regulatory T cells in long-lasting Graves disease. Arm-PCR of CDR3 regions with iRepertoire HTBI primers generated TCR beta libraries. TCRdb processed the multiplex PCR reads anew with MiXCR; each CDR3 protein has one entry. The sample holds 380,000 or so distinct CDR3 sequences, 15% to 20% seen once. As to time point: newly diagnosed GD, antithyroid drugs for less than 3 months. Following extraction of RNA from PBMCs, that RNA was used to make the TCR library. These data also featured in a second study, about T cells in Graves' hyperthyroidism and ophthalmopathy.

The specimen was peripheral blood mononuclear cells (PBMCs), collected at new diagnosis, from a patient treated with antithyroid drugs. These receptors were collected from a young woman with Graves disease.

The sample holds many counts of this clonotype. One end of the junction fails to match germline, which may point to a read error. The chain uses TRBV10-3 and TRBJ1-1; 7 positions agree with TRBD1. Germline values: CDR1 ENHRY, CDR2 SYGVKD. The CDR3 loop spans 14 amino acids. CDR3 sequence: CAISPLDRSADAFF. CDR3 nucleotides: TGTGCCATCAGTCCCTTGGACAGGTCCGCTGATGCTTTCTTT.

This clonotype occurred many times. V gene TRBV2 combines with J gene TRBJ1-6; a possible D gene is TRBD1 (6 bases). Trimming took off 6 bases at V and 7 bases at J, with 16 bases between the two ends. Germline V gene sequence: CDR1 SNHLY, CDR2 FYNNEI. CDR3 length: 15 residues. CDR3 amino acids: CASRAAGGENSPLHF. In DNA, the CDR3 is TGTGCCAGCAGAGCTGCGGGGGGCGAGAATTCACCCCTCCACTTT.

This clonotype occurred many times. The chain joins TRBV20-1 to TRBJ2-3, with D tentatively TRBD2 (6 bases). The V gene's germline CDR1 is DFQATT and CDR2 SNEGSKA (reference sequence). V was pared by 5 bases and J by 1 base, with 16 bases between. The CDR3 length is 15 residues. Here the CDR3 DNA reads TGCAGTGCTGGGGTTTTAGCGGAAGGCACAGATACGCAGTATTTT. Its protein product is CSAGVLAEGTDTQYF.

At least ten counts were recorded for this clonotype. The rearrangement uses TRBV6-1 and TRBJ2-1; D gene ambiguous. With 0 bases removed from V and 8 bases from J, the gap between germline ends came to 8 bases. CDR3 length: 13 amino acids. The germline V gene encodes CDR1 MNHNS and CDR2 SASEGT. CDR3 bases: TGTGCCAGCAGTGAAGCCCTTCTCGATGAGCAGTTCTTC. Its translation is CASSEALLDEQFF.

This clonotype was observed at least ten times. This chain connects TRBV6-1 to TRBJ1-5; a weak D match, TRBD1 (5 bases). V lost 7 bases and J 0 bases, leaving 13 bases between the germline ends. Germline CDR1 MNHNS, CDR2 SASEGT. The CDR3 length is 15 residues. In DNA, the CDR3 is TGTGCCAGCACCTACGCGGGGGATAGCAATCAGCCCCAGCATTTT. As protein: CASTYAGDSNQPQHF.

This rearrangement joins TRBV6-1 to TRBJ1-2; the D is unclear. Germline V lookup: CDR1 MNHNS, CDR2 SASEGT. V was cut by 7 bases and J by 0 bases, with 9 bases left in between. CDR3 length equals 13 residues. The CDR3 protein is CASKDLANYGYTF. The CDR3 nucleotides are TGTGCCAGCAAGGACTTAGCTAACTATGGCTACACCTTC.

This clonotype was found a few times. The chain combines TRBV7-9 with TRBJ2-7; the match to TRBD2 covers 8 bases. The CDR3 runs to 15 residues. J lost 3 bases, V lost 5 bases, and 9 bases had no gene match. The germline V gene has CDR1 SEHNR and CDR2 FQNEAQ (reference sequence). The CDR3 nucleotides read TGTGCCAGCAGCGCACGGGGGGGCGTCGGCTACGAGCAGTACTTC. Its translation is CASSARGGVGYEQYF. Filled out from reference TRBV7-9 and TRBJ2-7, the complete variable domain reads DTGVSQNPRHKITKRGQNVTFRCDPISEHNRLYWYRQTLGQGPEFLTYFQNEAQLEKSRLLSDRFSAERPKGSFSTLEIQRTEQGDSAMYLCASSARGGVGYEQYFGPGTRLTVT.

This clonotype appeared many times. The chain links TRBV9 to TRBJ2-7; TRBD1 agrees at 7 bases. There are 14 residues in the CDR3. The V gene's germline CDR1 is SGDLS and CDR2 YYNGEE. J gave up 3 bases and V 3 bases, and 6 bases lay outside the gene matches. For the CDR3, the DNA is TGTGCCAGCAGCGGACAGGGACCCCTCTACGAGCAGTACTTC. This gives the protein CASSGQGPLYEQYF.

As for this clonotype: Just one base apart from a much larger clone, this may be a read error. The chain employs TRBV3-1 and TRBJ1-4, with D possibly matching TRBD1 (6 bases). The CDR3 has 13 amino acids. In germline, CDR1 is LGHDT, CDR2 YNNKEL (reference sequence). CDR3 region: CASNQQGYGKLFF. DNA for the CDR3: TGTGCCAGCAACCAACAGGGTTATGGAAAACTGTTTTTT.

This chain links TRBV6-1 with TRBJ2-7; TRBD1 agrees at 7 bases. The CDR3 is 14 residues long. The V and J ends lost 8 bases and 4 bases, in that order; junction bases with no gene match: 11. The germline V gene has CDR1 MNHNS and CDR2 SASEGT. CDR3 sequence (DNA): TGTGCCAGCCGCAGACAGGGACAGCAGTACGAGCAGTACTTC. It codes for CASRRQGQQYEQYF.

The chain has TRBV3-1 and TRBJ1-1; D ambiguous. The CDR3 spans 13 residues. Germline V lookup: CDR1 LGHDT, CDR2 YNNKEL (reference sequence). V shed 10 bases and J shed 1 base, with 13 bases lying between them. The CDR3, as DNA: TGTGCCATTCACACCGGGGAGAACACTGAAGCTTTCTTT. Amino acid sequence: CAIHTGENTEAFF.

This clonotype was seen many times. The gene calls are TRBV20-1 and TRBJ2-7, with 8 bases lining up with TRBD1. This CDR3 has 16 amino acids. Germline V CDR1 and CDR2: DFQATT, SNEGSKA (reference sequence). The junction had 10 bases not matched to a gene; V was cut back by 3 bases and J by 0 bases. The CDR3 DNA is TGCAGTGCTAGTTTTCGGGGAGGACAGGGCTCCTACGAGCAGTACTTC. Translated: CSASFRGGQGSYEQYF.

As for this clonotype: Since a much larger clone is just one base distant, this may be a read error. V is TRBV28 and J is TRBJ1-1; a possible D gene is TRBD1 (5 bases). The V end lost 7 bases, the J end lost 7 bases, and 19 bases lay between the germline ends. The V gene's germline CDR1 is MDHEN and CDR2 SYDVKM. This CDR3 comprises 14 residues. Here the CDR3 reads CASNQVQGKIEAFF. The CDR3 DNA sequence: TGTGCCAGCAATCAGGTCCAGGGAAAAATTGAAGCTTTCTTT.

This clonotype has just a few counts. CDR3 residues: CASSESLGEQFF. The CDR3 bases are TGTGCCAGCAGCGAGAGCCTGGGTGAGCAGTTCTTC. The chain uses TRBV9 and TRBJ2-1, with D unresolved. V was trimmed by 3 bases and J by 9 bases, leaving 10 bases between them. The CDR3 is 12 residues long. Germline CDR1 is SGDLS and CDR2 is YYNGEE.

Points on this clonotype: The CDR3 carries no conserved terminal phenylalanine or tryptophan, so it likely arises from a read error. The V gene is TRBV7-2, the J gene TRBJ1-6; D not certain. CDR1 is SGHTA, CDR2 FQGNSA, per germline. V dropped 1 base and J dropped 7 bases, with 8 bases sitting between them. This CDR3 is 14 amino acids long. As DNA, the CDR3 is TGTGCCAGCAGCTTAGACGGAGGAAATTCACCCCTCCACCTT. It encodes CASSLDGGNSPLHL.

A remark on this clonotype: The junction departs from the called germline gene at one end, perhaps through a read error. V is TRBV10-1 and J is TRBJ2-7, with 7 nucleotides matching TRBD1. The germline V gene has CDR1 WNHNN and CDR2 SYGVQD (reference sequence). This CDR3 contains 12 residues. The CDR3 is CAGSRDSYEQYF. The CDR3, as DNA: TGCGCCGGCAGTCGGGACAGCTACGAGCAGTACTTC.

This clonotype was observed a few times. The gene calls are TRBV3-1 and TRBJ2-2, with D possibly TRBD1 on 5 matching bases. Germline-derived CDR1 and CDR2 are LGHDT and YNNKEL (reference sequence). The CDR3 is 15 amino acids. V lost 1 base and J lost 4, with 10 bases in between. CDR3 nucleotide sequence: TGTGCCAGCAGCCAAGTGGGCCAGGGCACCGGGGAGCTGTTTTTT. It is translated as CASSQVGQGTGELFF.

This clonotype was seen ten or more times. The J gene is TRBJ2-7, the V gene TRBV9, with D unresolved. CDR1 is SGDLS, CDR2 YYNGEE, per germline. V lost 4 bases and J lost 3, with 14 bases in between. There are 14 residues in the CDR3. The CDR3 nucleotides read TGTGCCAGCAGCCCAAGGGTATCGCTCTACGAGCAGTACTTC. Translated, it gives CASSPRVSLYEQYF.

CDR3 nucleotides: TGTGCCAGTAGTATACTGGGACAGAACACCGGGGAGCTGTTTTTT. Its translation: CASSILGQNTGELFF. J is TRBJ2-2 and V is TRBV19; tentative D call: TRBD1 (6 bases). V lost 2 bases to trimming and J lost 1 base, with 8 bases between them. Per germline, CDR1 LNHDA and CDR2 SQIVND (reference sequence). The CDR3 is 15 residues long.

This clonotype came up many times. The chain employs TRBV7-9 and TRBJ1-5; D is unclear. Germline lookup yields CDR1 SEHNR and CDR2 FQNEAQ (reference sequence). V shed 6 bases and J shed 0 bases, with 15 bases lying between them. The CDR3 is made up of 16 amino acids. The CDR3 is CASRGLTRVSNQPQHF. The CDR3 DNA sequence: TGTGCCAGCAGAGGGTTGACTAGGGTTAGCAATCAGCCCCAGCATTTT.

This clonotype was seen repeatedly, ten times or more. This chain joins TRBV28 and TRBJ1-3; D uncertain. Germline values: CDR1 MDHEN, CDR2 SYDVKM. The CDR3 is 16 amino acids. Trimming removed 2 bases at V and 4 bases at J, with 15 bases between. CDR3: CASSLRFSDWGNTIYF. The CDR3 DNA reads as TGTGCCAGCAGTTTACGCTTCAGTGATTGGGGAAACACCATATATTTT.

Notes on this clonotype: Here the CDR3 omits its conserved ending phenylalanine or tryptophan, so a read error is the likely source. CDR3 bases: TGTGCCAGCAGCGCCCCGCTAGCGGACGCGAACACCGGGGAGCTGTTTTGT. Translating it yields CASSAPLADANTGELFC. V is TRBV9 and J is TRBJ2-2; TRBD2 matches 7 bases. Trimming at V came to 3 bases and at J to 0 bases, leaving 8 bases not matched to a gene. This CDR3 has 17 residues. Germline values: CDR1 SGDLS, CDR2 YYNGEE.

V is TRBV5-1 and J is TRBJ2-2, with 13 bases lining up with TRBD2. V trimming: 4 bases; J trimming: 7 bases; junction bases outside the gene matches: 10. Per the germline V gene, CDR1 is SGHRS and CDR2 is YFSETQ. The CDR3 is made up of 17 amino acids. The CDR3 reads CASSSQGTSGTVGELFF. CDR3 bases: TGCGCCAGCAGCAGCCAAGGGACTAGCGGGACCGTCGGGGAGCTGTTTTTT.

Turning to this clonotype: A single base separates this from a much larger clone, so it may be a read error. The rearrangement uses TRBV6-2 or TRBV6-3 and TRBJ1-4; D perhaps matches TRBD1 (5 bases). CDR1 is MNHEY and CDR2 is SVGEGT in the germline V gene. The V end was cut by 5 bases, the J end by 4 bases, with 11 bases between. This CDR3 has 14 residues. As DNA, the CDR3 is TGTGCCAGCAGTGAGCATCAGGGTAATGAAAAACTGTTTTTT. This sequence encodes CASSEHQGNEKLFF.

This clonotype has ten or more counts. The V call is TRBV24-1, the J call TRBJ2-2; 9 nucleotides align to TRBD2. V shed 9 bases and J 6 bases; nucleotides not matched to a gene: 13. CDR3 length: 16 amino acids. Germline V gene sequence: CDR1 KGHDR, CDR2 SFDVKD. As DNA, the CDR3 is TGTGCCACCGCACGAGACGTAGGGACTAGCCCCGGGGAGCTGTTTTTT. It codes for CATARDVGTSPGELFF.